What follows are 7 T cell receptor beta chains derived from one specimen sequenced in a study of cytomegalovirus exposure and HLA in healthy donors. The PCR was carried out with 60 Vbeta primers and 13 Jbeta primers. TCRdb's copy holds only in-frame clones and misses some; the assay was immunoSEQ multiplex PCR. Among around 180,000 clones listed, roughly 71% were seen once. Sequencing was done on a sample of PBMCs. Receptors were obtained from a girl aged 5 to 17 in good health and CMV-seronegative.

This chain uses TRBV13 with TRBJ1-1; no firm D call. This CDR3 contains 15 residues. V lost 0 bases and J lost 1, with 9 bases in between. The germline gives CDR1 PRHDT, CDR2 FYEKMQ (reference sequence). CDR3 DNA sequence: TGTGCCAGCAGCTTAGGGTCACGGAGGAACACTGAAGCTTTCTTT. It translates to CASSLGSRRNTEAFF. Supplemented by reference TRBV13 and TRBJ1-1, the full variable domain reads AAGVIQSPRHLIKEKRETATLKCYPIPRHDTVYWYQQGPGQDPQFLISFYEKMQSDKGSIPDRFSAQQFSDYHSELNMSSLELGDSALYFCASSLGSRRNTEAFFGQGTRLTVV.

The rearrangement links TRBV7-9 to TRBJ2-6; D perhaps matches TRBD2 (6 bases). This CDR3 is 18 amino acids long. Germline loops: CDR1 SEHNR, CDR2 FQNEAQ (reference sequence). V shed 4 bases and J shed 1 base, with 17 bases lying between them. The CDR3 loop is CASSSTGLPYSGANVLTF. CDR3 bases: TGTGCCAGCAGCTCGACGGGACTTCCTTATTCTGGGGCCAACGTCCTGACTTTC.

The chain is built from TRBV30 and TRBJ1-4; D is ambiguous. Trimming removed 1 base at V and 10 bases at J, with 7 bases between. This CDR3 has 11 amino acids. CDR1 is GTSNPN and CDR2 is SVGIG in the germline V gene (reference sequence). CDR3 sequence: CAWSAPSKLFF. CDR3 DNA sequence: TGTGCCTGGAGTGCCCCCTCAAAACTGTTTTTT.

This clone is a singleton in its sample. The same CDR3 is also encoded by other DNA sequences in this sample. V is TRBV5-1 and J is TRBJ2-2; D may be TRBD1 (6 bases). This CDR3 contains 15 residues. Trimming took off 4 bases at V and 1 base at J, with 11 bases between the two ends. The germline V gene has CDR1 SGHRS and CDR2 YFSETQ. CDR3 sequence: CASSLQGRNTGELFF. CDR3 in DNA: TGCGCCAGCAGCCTGCAGGGGCGGAACACCGGGGAGCTGTTTTTT. The full variable domain, in which reference TRBV5-1 and TRBJ2-2 provide the parts outside the CDR3, is KAGVTQTPRYLIKTRGQQVTLSCSPISGHRSVSWYQQTPGQGLQFLFEYFSETQRNKGNFPGRFSGRQFSNSRSEMNVSTLELGDSALYLCASSLQGRNTGELFFGEGSRLTVL.

The rearrangement uses TRBV13 and TRBJ2-7, with TRBD1 identical over 9 bases. V was pared by 4 bases and J by 4 bases, with 2 bases of the junction left unmatched. The CDR3 length is 13 residues. Germline lookup yields CDR1 PRHDT and CDR2 FYEKMQ (reference sequence). The CDR3 sequence: CASSSGTGYEQYF. The CDR3 DNA follows: TGTGCCAGCAGCTCCGGGACAGGGTACGAGCAGTACTTC.

The chain carries TRBV14 and TRBJ1-2; no reliable D call. Trimming left V 1 base short and J 2 bases short, with 2 bases between. Germline lookup yields CDR1 SGHDN and CDR2 FVKESK. CDR3 size: 12 residues. The CDR3 sequence is CASSQVNYGYTF. In DNA, the CDR3 is TGTGCCAGCAGCCAAGTAAACTATGGCTACACCTTC.

This rearrangement joins TRBV20-1 to TRBJ2-1; weak D call: TRBD2 (6 bases). The CDR3 extends over 11 amino acids. Germline CDR1 reads DFQATT; CDR2 reads SNEGSKA (reference sequence). The V gene lost 3 bases and the J gene lost 7 bases, with 7 bases spanning the gap. The CDR3: CSARGGNEQFF. CDR3 bases: TGCAGTGCTAGGGGGGGAAATGAGCAGTTCTTC.